Sequencing of this T cell receptor (beta chain) was carried out in a study of radiotherapy plus CTLA-4 blockade in lung cancer. About the research overall: Of the patients, around 17% showed objective responses and roughly 30% attained disease control. Study observations and caveats: With interferon-beta, early dynamics of blood T cell clones were reported to best predict response.

Concerning this clone itself: Its specificity is not known.

Patients had chemo-refractory metastatic non-small-cell lung cancer and received focal radiation plus CTLA-4 blockade that used ipilimumab. The method was immunoSEQ multiplex PCR; TCRdb's version includes in-frame clones alone and lacks a portion of them. The data hold about 100,000 clones, with 83% observed a single time. This CDR3 comprises 15 residues. V was clipped by 3 bases and J by 4 bases; unmatched bases: 5. CDR1 and CDR2 (germline): WSHSY, SAAADI. The V and J genes are TRBV10-2 and TRBJ1-5, with 8 nucleotides matching TRBD1. The receptor was isolated from a human donor with non-small cell lung cancer who had stable disease on radiotherapy plus ipilimumab. The sample was peripheral blood, taken from a patient treated with radiotherapy plus ipilimumab. DNA of the CDR3: TGCGCCAGCAGTGATACCGACAGGGGAAATCAGCCCCAGCATTTT. It encodes CASSDTDRGNQPQHF.